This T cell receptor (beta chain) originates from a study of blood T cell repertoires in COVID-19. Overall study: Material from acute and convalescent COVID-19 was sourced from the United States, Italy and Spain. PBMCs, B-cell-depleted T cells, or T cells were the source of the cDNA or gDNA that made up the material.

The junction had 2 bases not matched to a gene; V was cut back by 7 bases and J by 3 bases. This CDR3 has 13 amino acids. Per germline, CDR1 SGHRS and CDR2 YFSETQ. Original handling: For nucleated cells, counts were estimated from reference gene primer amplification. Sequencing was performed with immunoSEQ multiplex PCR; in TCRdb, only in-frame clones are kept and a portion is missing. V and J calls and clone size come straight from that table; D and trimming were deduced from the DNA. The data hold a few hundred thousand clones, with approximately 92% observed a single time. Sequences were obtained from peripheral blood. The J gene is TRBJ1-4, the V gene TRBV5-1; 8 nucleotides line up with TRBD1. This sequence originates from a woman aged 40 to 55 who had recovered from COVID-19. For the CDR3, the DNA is TGCGCCAGCGGACAGGGACCTAATGAAAAACTGTTTTTT. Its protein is CASGQGPNEKLFF.